The 21 T cell receptor beta chains presented below share a single source sample, sequenced in a study of blood T cell repertoires in COVID-19. Measured with immunoSEQ multiplex PCR; TCRdb has only the in-frame clones, and not every one. The sample has fewer than 350,000 clones; around four fifths are singletons. The sequenced sample consisted of peripheral blood. Receptors were obtained from a woman in her 50s with active or convalescent COVID-19.

The chain combines TRBV7-6 with TRBJ1-1; D is unclear. The CDR3 runs to 15 residues. V was clipped by 5 bases and J by 2 bases, with 15 bases between them. Germline CDR1 is SGHVS and CDR2 is FNYEAQ. CDR3 loop: CASSPRMGLNTEAFF. The CDR3 DNA sequence: TGTGCCAGCAGCCCACGGATGGGCCTCAACACTGAAGCTTTCTTT.

This rearrangement joins TRBV5-1 to TRBJ1-4; D call uncertain. The CDR3 sequence is 15 residues long. V was trimmed by 2 bases and J by 8 bases, leaving 16 bases between them. Germline V gene sequence: CDR1 SGHRS, CDR2 YFSETQ. CDR3 bases: TGCGCCAGCAGCTTTCGGGAGGGTTCGAAGGAAAAACTGTTTTTT. Amino acid sequence: CASSFREGSKEKLFF.

This clone was detected only once. This chain joins TRBV7-9 and TRBJ2-5, with a weak D call TRBD2 (6 bases). The germline CDR1 and CDR2 sequences are SEHNR and FQNEAQ (reference sequence). V was shortened by 2 bases and J by 5 bases, with 12 bases between the two germline ends. The CDR3 runs to 14 residues. CDR3 in DNA: TGTGCCAGCAGCTTAAGTGGAGGGAGGGAGACCCAGTACTTC. It specifies CASSLSGGRETQYF.

This chain connects TRBV5-5 to TRBJ2-7, with 7 bases identical to TRBD1. The CDR3 totals 13 residues. Germline V gene lookup returns CDR1 SGHKS and CDR2 YYEKEE (reference sequence). The ends lost 2 bases at V and 3 bases at J; junction bases unmatched: 2. CDR3 protein: CASSLGGFYEQYF. The CDR3 coding sequence is TGTGCCAGCAGCTTAGGGGGCTTCTACGAGCAGTACTTC.

This chain links TRBV18 with TRBJ2-2, with 9 bases identical to TRBD1. This CDR3 spans 16 amino acids. Trimming removed 6 bases from V and 6 bases from J; junction bases left unmatched: 11. CDR1 and CDR2 from the germline V gene are KGHSH and LQKENI. CDR3 sequence: CASSYGQGIDPGELFF. Written as DNA, the CDR3 is TGTGCCAGCTCGTATGGACAGGGGATCGACCCCGGGGAGCTGTTTTTT.

The gene calls are TRBV29-1 and TRBJ2-2; perhaps TRBD2 as D (5 bases). Germline V gene sequence: CDR1 SQVTM, CDR2 ANQGSEA. Deletions cut 3 bases from V and 2 bases from J, with 7 bases between. The CDR3 has 13 amino acids. CDR3 amino acids: CSVERVNTGELFF. The CDR3 nucleotides are TGCAGCGTTGAGCGGGTAAACACCGGGGAGCTGTTTTTT.

The chain is built from TRBV16 and TRBJ1-2; D may be TRBD1 (5 bases). The CDR3 contains 21 residues. Per the germline V gene, CDR1 is KGHSY and CDR2 is FQNENV. Trimming left V 9 bases short and J 3 bases short, with 38 bases between. CDR3 coding DNA: TGTGCCAGTTGGTCTAAAAATGACACACGAACCCAGGGTAAGTATGACTATGGCTACACCTTC. Protein sequence: CASWSKNDTRTQGKYDYGYTF. The full variable domain, in which reference TRBV16 and TRBJ1-2 provide the parts outside the CDR3, is GEEVAQTPKHLVRGEGQKAKLYCAPIKGHSYVFWYQQVLKNEFKFLISFQNENVFDETGMPKERFSAKCLPNSPCSLEIQATKLEDSAVYFCASWSKNDTRTQGKYDYGYTFGSGTRLTVV.

The V gene is TRBV9, the J gene TRBJ2-7; 12 nucleotides line up with TRBD2. CDR1 and CDR2 from the germline V gene are SGDLS and YYNGEE. V dropped 3 bases and J dropped 2; count of bases not matched to a gene: 3. The CDR3 runs to 15 residues. The CDR3 bases are TGTGCCAGCAGCGGTCTAGCGGGGGGGACCTACGAGCAGTACTTC. As protein: CASSGLAGGTYEQYF.

The rearrangement links TRBV28 to TRBJ1-1, with 10 bases that match TRBD1. V shed 6 bases, J shed 0 bases, and the junction held 4 bases outside the gene matches. This CDR3 has 15 residues. Germline CDR1 and CDR2: MDHEN and SYDVKM. CDR3 region: CASSRQGAMNTEAFF. The CDR3 DNA reads as TGTGCCAGCAGCAGACAGGGGGCAATGAACACTGAAGCTTTCTTT.

The chain employs TRBV7-9 and TRBJ1-1, with 8 positions matching TRBD1. With 4 bases clipped from V and 4 bases from J, the junction kept 14 bases outside the gene matches. The CDR3 is 17 residues long. The V gene's germline CDR1 is SEHNR and CDR2 FQNEAQ (reference sequence). Here the CDR3 reads CASSSSLDRAPGTEAFF. As DNA, the CDR3 is TGTGCCAGCAGCTCGAGCCTGGACAGGGCTCCGGGCACTGAAGCTTTCTTT.

The CDR3 protein is CASSQEANTEAFF. CDR3 nucleotides: TGTGCCAGCAGCCAAGAGGCGAACACTGAAGCTTTCTTT. V usage is TRBV3-1 (or the pseudogene TRBV3-2) and J usage is TRBJ1-1; D not resolved. The CDR3 loop spans 13 amino acids. Per germline, CDR1 LGHDT and CDR2 YNNKEL (reference sequence). The V and J ends lost 0 bases and 1 base respectively, with 3 bases between them.

Here the CDR3 DNA reads TGTGCCAGCAGTACAGGGCTTGATAATTCACCCCTCCACTTT. Amino acid sequence: CASSTGLDNSPLHF. V is TRBV2 and J is TRBJ1-6, with D possibly matching TRBD1 (6 bases). V gave up 5 bases and J gave up 5 bases, with 10 bases separating them. CDR1 SNHLY and CDR2 FYNNEI come from the germline V gene. The CDR3 sequence is 14 residues long.

There are a few counts of this clone. The chain recombines TRBV3-1 (or the pseudogene TRBV3-2) with TRBJ1-2; D gene ambiguous. This CDR3 contains 17 residues. V lost 4 bases, J lost 0 bases, and 18 bases lay in between. Germline V lookup: CDR1 LGHDT, CDR2 YNNKEL (reference sequence). The CDR3 bases are TGTGCCAGCAGCCCCTCCGAAGGAGGCAGAGCTAACTATGGCTACACCTTC. Protein: CASSPSEGGRANYGYTF.

The chain has TRBV3-1 (or the pseudogene TRBV3-2) and TRBJ2-1; TRBD1 agrees at 7 bases. Germline assignment: CDR1 LGHDT and CDR2 YNNKEL (reference sequence). V lost 6 bases, J lost 1 base, and 9 bases stayed unmatched. This CDR3 has 16 amino acids. The CDR3 sequence: CASSLRTGLSYNEQFF. CDR3 bases: TGTGCCAGCAGTCTTCGGACAGGTCTATCCTACAATGAGCAGTTCTTC.

The chain combines TRBV27 with TRBJ1-5, with TRBD1 matching 9 bases. Germline-derived CDR1 and CDR2 are MNHEY and SMNVEV (reference sequence). The CDR3 sequence is 15 residues long. The V segment lost 5 bases and the J segment 6 bases; nucleotides outside the gene matches: 8. Here the CDR3 reads CASSGTGIAGQPQHF. For the CDR3, the DNA is TGTGCCAGCAGTGGGACAGGGATTGCCGGTCAGCCCCAGCATTTT.

The V and J genes are TRBV27 and TRBJ2-7; 11 nucleotides match TRBD1. CDR1 is MNHEY, CDR2 SMNVEV, per germline (reference sequence). V shed 5 bases, J shed 4 bases, and the junction held 4 bases outside the gene matches. The length of the CDR3 is 14 residues. This chain's CDR3 is CASSVGQGAYEQYF. Here the CDR3 DNA reads TGTGCCAGCAGTGTCGGACAGGGGGCTTACGAGCAGTACTTC.

This clone was counted a few times. V and J are TRBV2 and TRBJ2-7; TRBD2 matches at 7 bases. CDR1 is SNHLY, CDR2 FYNNEI, per germline. V dropped 7 bases and J dropped 2; count of bases not matched to a gene: 8. This CDR3 region has 14 residues. The CDR3 nucleotides are TGTGCCAGCATCGGGGGGACTTTCCCCTACGAGCAGTACTTC. Amino acid sequence: CASIGGTFPYEQYF.

The chain employs TRBV6-5 and TRBJ1-6; D unclear. Deletions cut 7 bases from V and 0 bases from J, with 10 bases between. The length of the CDR3 is 15 residues. The germline V gene encodes CDR1 MNHEY and CDR2 SVGAGI. Written as DNA, the CDR3 is TGTGCCAGCACCGAACAGTTCTCCTATAATTCACCCCTCCACTTT. Its protein is CASTEQFSYNSPLHF.

The chain recombines TRBV6-5 with TRBJ2-2; TRBD1 aligns across 8 bases. This CDR3 has 14 residues. Germline-derived CDR1 and CDR2 are MNHEY and SVGAGI. Trimming removed 7 bases from V and 7 bases from J; junction bases left unmatched: 8. CDR3 bases: TGTGCCAGCACTACAGGGGGTTTCGGCGGGGAGCTGTTTTTT. Protein: CASTTGGFGGELFF.

V is TRBV19 and J is TRBJ1-5; the D is unclear. The germline V and J ends were trimmed by 7 bases and 8 bases, with 15 bases remaining between them. Germline lookup yields CDR1 LNHDA and CDR2 SQIVND (reference sequence). The CDR3 consists of 13 residues. Written as DNA, the CDR3 is TGTGCCAGTATGAGTGGGCTGTATGAGCCCCAGCATTTT. Translated: CASMSGLYEPQHF. The full variable domain, rest sourced from reference TRBV19 and TRBJ1-5, is DGGITQSPKYLFRKEGQNVTLSCEQNLNHDAMYWYRQDPGQGLRLIYYSQIVNDFQKGDIAEGYSVSREKKESFPLTVTSAQKNPTAFYLCASMSGLYEPQHFGDGTRLSIL.

The gene calls are TRBV27 and TRBJ1-5; tentative D call: TRBD1 (5 bases). The CDR3 runs to 16 residues. Between the trimmed V and J ends, which lost 8 bases and 0 bases, there was a span of 17 bases. CDR1 and CDR2 from the germline V gene are MNHEY and SMNVEV (reference sequence). The DNA for the CDR3 is TGTGCCAGCGGGGCTGCGGGAGGGGTTAGCAATCAGCCCCAGCATTTT. Its protein is CASGAAGGVSNQPQHF.